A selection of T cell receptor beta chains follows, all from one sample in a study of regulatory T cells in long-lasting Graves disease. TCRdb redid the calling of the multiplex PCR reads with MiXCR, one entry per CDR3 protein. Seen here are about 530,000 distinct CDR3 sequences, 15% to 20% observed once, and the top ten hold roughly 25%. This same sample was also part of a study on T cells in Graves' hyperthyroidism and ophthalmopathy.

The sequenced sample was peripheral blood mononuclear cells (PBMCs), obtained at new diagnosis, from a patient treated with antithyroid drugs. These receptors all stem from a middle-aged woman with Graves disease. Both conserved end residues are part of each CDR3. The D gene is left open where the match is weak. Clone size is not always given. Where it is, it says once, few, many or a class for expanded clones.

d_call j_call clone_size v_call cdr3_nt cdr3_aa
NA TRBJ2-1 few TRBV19 TGTGCCAGTAGTATAGACCAGGGAATTACCGATGAGCAGTTCTTC CASSIDQGITDEQFF
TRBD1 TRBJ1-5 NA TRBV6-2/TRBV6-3 TGTGCCAGCAGTTACCGACAGGGATCAGCAGGGCAACAGCCCCAGCATTTT CASSYRQGSAGQQPQHF
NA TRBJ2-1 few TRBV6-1 TGTGCCAGCAGTCCGGGACCAGTAAACAATGAGCAGTTCTTC CASSPGPVNNEQFF
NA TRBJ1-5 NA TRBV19 TGTGCCAGTACTCGTACGGGGGTTGATAGCAATCAGCCCCAGCATTTT CASTRTGVDSNQPQHF
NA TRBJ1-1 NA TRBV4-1 TGCGCCAGCAGCCAAGCGCAAAGGTTGAACACTGAAGCTTTCTTT CASSQAQRLNTEAFF
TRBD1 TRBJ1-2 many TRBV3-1 TGTGCCAGCAGTGGGACAGGGCTCGAGTATGGCTACACCTTC CASSGTGLEYGYTF
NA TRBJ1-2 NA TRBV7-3 TGTGCCAGCAGCTTATCTGGGGTCGGGGGGGCCGGTGATGGCTACACCTTC CASSLSGVGGAGDGYTF
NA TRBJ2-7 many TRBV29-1 TGCAGCGTTGAAGACCAGTTGCCCCCGTACGAGCAGTACTTC CSVEDQLPPYEQYF
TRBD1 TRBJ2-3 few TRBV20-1 TGCAGTGCTAGGACAGGGCGGGGCACAGATACGCAGTATTTT CSARTGRGTDTQYF
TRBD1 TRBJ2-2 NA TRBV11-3 TGTACCAGCAGCGTGACAGGGCCCGGGGAGCTGTTTTTT CTSSVTGPGELFF
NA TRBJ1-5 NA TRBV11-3 TGTGCCAGAGAACTGAGTCAGCCCCAGCATTTT CARELSQPQHF